A single TCR beta chain is shown here with its context. The table came from immunoSEQ multiplex PCR; TCRdb's copy has only in-frame clones and leaves some out. This sample has fewer than 850,000 clones, with 90% found just once. CDR3 length: 17 residues. Germline assignment: CDR1 SGHVS and CDR2 FNYEAQ. V lost 5 bases and J lost 1, with 20 bases in between. The data belong to a study of shared clonotypes between healthy human individuals. This sequence joins TRBV7-6 and TRBJ1-1, with D unresolved. The TCR comes from a man younger than 35 in good health. Some clones in this sample may be carry-over from other donors' samples. Material for sequencing was memory CD8+ T cells from PBMCs. Subset meaning: CD45RO+ cells pooled with CCR7-negative TemRA cells. The CDR3 reads CASSTDRGNPQNTEAFF. The CDR3 bases are TGTGCCAGCAGCACTGACCGAGGGAACCCACAGAACACTGAAGCTTTCTTT.